This T cell receptor beta chain came from a study of cytomegalovirus exposure and HLA in healthy donors listed by TCRdb under 2017. About the investigation overall: An earlier analysis of approximately 600 of the donors reported about 290 Gb of sequence data and some 120 million unique TCR beta sequences from about 200 million T cells. Roughly 300 gigabases of sequencing data and tens of millions of unique TCR sequences were included in an early release covering about 620 HLA-typed donors. Of the roughly 400 genotyped donors, approximately 83% fell in the genetic ancestry cluster associated with self-reported Caucasian donors. The aim of the study was to test whether cataloging public T cell receptors could identify signatures of past pathogen exposure. Using immunosequencing, the study profiled T cell repertoires from some 670 subjects and related those repertoires to cytomegalovirus serostatus. A separate validation cohort of roughly 130 different subjects was used in addition to the roughly 640-subject first cohort. To predict cytomegalovirus infection status, the study combined high-throughput TCR immunosequencing, statistical association of individual TCRs with disease status, and machine learning. A later analysis re-analyzed previously published TCR beta repertoires from about 600 donors and added high-resolution HLA genotyping to study TCR occurrence patterns. Rather than drawing on any new phenotypic data, the later analysis identified candidate immune exposures from TCR beta sequences and the way those sequences occurred across donors. An earlier analysis of approximately 500 of the donors applied high-throughput TCR beta sequencing to assess whether each TCR beta V gene segment acted as functional or pseudogenic. Donor age, sex, ethnicity and CMV serostatus were collected together with the repertoire data. Genome-wide SNP genotypes for about 55% of the 666 donors were used in a later genetic analysis, which treated that subset as a discovery cohort. Every discovery cohort repertoire had been produced on one sequencing platform. HLA typing covered class I and class II loci at four-digit resolution. The number of typed donors differed by locus: roughly 620-640 for A, B, C, DRB1 and DQB1; 522 for DQA1; roughly 600 for DPA1; and roughly 470 for DPB1. Five DR-DQ haplotypes were treated as single units for association and clustering because of strong linkage in the cohort. On average, about 200,000 unique TCR beta nucleotide sequences were sequenced per donor among 300 to 500 genotyped donors of the cohort, with roughly 18% of those sequences being non-productive. Beyond this particular receptor, the publication reports: In the study, approximately 150 TCR beta chains were listed as associated with cytomegalovirus. A later analysis reported that several top co-occurrence clusters appeared linked to parvovirus B19, influenza, CMV and Epstein-Barr virus. In an earlier analysis of 587 of the donors, most TCR beta V segments were observed in productive rearrangements about 87% or about 30% of the time, broadly matching IMGT annotations. Assigning TCR associations to individual alleles was difficult when HLA alleles, especially DR and DQ, strongly co-occurred. A group of highly shared sequence variants was considered likely to be a technical artifact of the sequencing pipeline. Correlated functional status among segregating V segments might be attributable to linkage disequilibrium, but an unknown experimental factor could not be ruled out. The classifier was reported to diagnose cytomegalovirus status with high specificity and sensitivity in both the original cohort and the validation cohort. The 87-base-pair reads could not distinguish some IMGT-functional V segments, including TRBV6-2 and TRBV6-3, so those segments were excluded. Most CMV-associated TCR beta chains appeared to be HLA-restricted in a later analysis, and the HLA associations seemed to be driven largely by CMV exposure. Only TCR beta chains were sequenced in this cohort, and the absence of alpha or paired-chain data limited detectable features. A later analysis associated 16,951 TCR beta sequences with specific HLA alleles at a false discovery rate of 0.05. A later analysis found that HLA-associated TCR beta chains were more clonally expanded and had lower generation probabilities than equally common non-associated chains. A further reported finding was that TCR beta sequences accurately predicted the HLA-A and HLA-B alleles for most subjects in the first cohort. According to the authors, the approach could potentially be generalized to other disease states and immunological phenotypes. Across donors, most TCR sequences were observed very rarely, whereas some public TCRs were present in many individuals. HLA typing was unavailable for some donors at each locus, so association tests used only the typed subset. In vitro tests confirmed that a few of the cytomegalovirus-associated TCR beta chains recognize cytomegalovirus antigens. Presence/absence analyses assumed roughly uniform sequencing depth across donors, an assumption that may not hold. Because counts were too low, about 18 rarely observed V segments, including chromosome 9 orphons, were excluded from the earlier analysis of a few hundred of the donors. Compared with the roughly 710-donor mean, donors in an Asian-associated ancestry cluster had fewer N-insertions in productive TCRs, according to a later genetic analysis. The only immune exposure information available for the cohort was CMV serostatus. V-gene and J-gene trimming of TCR beta chains was associated with a missense DCLRE1C variant in a later genetic analysis, and the association was replicated in an independent cohort. A later analysis found that TCR association rates varied across HLA loci, with DRB1 alleles showing the most associated TCRs and HLA-C alleles the fewest.

V has 0 bases trimmed and J has 4 bases trimmed; junction bases matching no gene number 6. Counted from cysteine to phenylalanine, this CDR3 has 16 amino acids. Just the 48-base CDR3 DNA is kept, in frame starting at base 1. The germline V gene encodes CDR1 SGHNT and CDR2 YYREEE (reference sequence). Library generation was performed with the immunoSEQ multiplex PCR assay. The multiplex PCR relied on a mix of 60 forward primers for TCR Vbeta segments and 13 reverse primers for TCR Jbeta segments. The CDR3 region of rearranged TCR beta genes was amplified from genomic DNA with a multiplex PCR assay. Amplified TCR beta libraries were sequenced as 87-base-pair reads on the Illumina HiSeq System. Concerning the study's data processing: A later analysis tallied some 79 million unique TCR beta chains across the roughly 610 repertoires, and approximately 12 million of those chains were shared by two or more donors. A nearest-neighbor algorithm error-corrected the raw reads and collapsed the reads into unique sequences, merging closely related sequences to remove PCR and sequencing errors. CDR3 sequences were aligned to IMGT reference sequences to assign V, D and J gene segments. For a sequence to be retained, at least a six-nucleotide match to both a V gene segment and a J gene segment was required. Rearrangements were classified as productive when the CDR3 lacked stop codons and remained in frame with V and J, and all other rearrangements were classified as non-productive. CDR3 was defined according to IMGT convention as the region running from the second conserved V-encoded cysteine to the conserved J-encoded phenylalanine. The earlier analysis of about 530 of the donors excluded any sequence lacking an unambiguous match to a single V gene segment. In an earlier analysis of more than 500 of the donors, a V segment was called functional when productive rearrangements were above 56.7%, and segregating when the standard deviation between donors exceeded 5%. A statistical classification framework was built for diagnosing cytomegalovirus status from the catalog of TCR beta chain sequences. In a later analysis, TCR nucleotide sequences were compared against IMGT/GENE-DB human TR gene sequences so that V and J genes could be assigned. The TCRdist pipeline was used in a later analysis to assign CDR3 sequences and most-parsimonious VDJ recombination scenarios. In a later analysis, every TCR beta chain was defined by the combination of its CDR3 amino acid sequence and its V-gene family, and reads without a unique V-gene family were dropped. As a way to deal with suspected cross-contamination and a sequencing artifact, a later analysis dropped 640 or so nucleotide sequences that were highly shared and had low generation probability. In a later analysis, a clonal expansion index for each public chain was calculated from normalized within-repertoire ranks of inferred template counts. A later analysis computed generation probabilities with a VDJ recombination model fitted to out-of-frame rearrangements, and checked the results against IGoR. In a later analysis, TCR-TCR, TCR-HLA and TCR-CMV co-occurrence was scored with hypergeometric tests, and a repertoire-size bias correction was applied to TCR pairs. False discovery rates were estimated in a later analysis by permuting HLA or CMV assignments 20 times. In a later analysis, co-occurring TCRs were grouped using DBSCAN, with TCRdist sequence similarity added in when clustering inside HLA-allele-positive subsets. Repertoires with fewer than 30,000 or more than 120,000 public chains, plus five repertoires with anomalous nucleotide sharing, were excluded from co-occurrence clustering. The immuneACCESS repertoire file appears here via TCRdb, limited to in-frame rearrangements. These files lack a portion of the clones; in checked studies, under half of the deficit traces to unresolved V genes, and the cause of the others is not known. The V and J calls and the clone size are those of that table, but D and trimming were determined from the DNA. The sample data list 80,000 or so clones, and about 79% of these were observed just once. The ten largest clones take up around 7% of the sample.

Concerning this clone itself: Its recognized antigen is unknown. Base qualities were left out, and no much larger clone turns up one base away.

The cohort was made up of hundreds of healthy bone marrow donors. At the time of sampling, all cohort members were nominally healthy, though unrecorded immune exposures were likely present. The donor tested CMV seronegative, placing the donor among the 350 to 400 seronegative members of the cohort. Each donor provided a peripheral blood sample, and peripheral blood mononuclear cells were used for TCR beta sequencing. The Qiagen DNeasy Blood Extraction Kit was used to extract genomic DNA from the blood cell samples. This chain joins TRBV5-4 to TRBJ2-3, with 9 bases aligning to TRBD2. The sequence came from a middle-aged woman in good health and CMV-seronegative. Sequenced material: PBMCs. DNA sequence: TGTGCCAGCAGCTTGGTGCGGGGGGGCCGGCCAGATACGCAGTATTTT. Translation gives CASSLVRGGRPDTQYF.